The 6 T cell receptor beta chains below come from one sample, sequenced in a study of glioma-infiltrating T cells after dendritic cell vaccination. Assay used: immunoSEQ multiplex PCR; TCRdb lists only in-frame clones, some missing. The table lists fewer than 100,000 clones, approximately 90% of them singletons. Sequences were derived from blood, sampled before dendritic cell vaccination. These receptors all stem from a human donor with glioblastoma.

The genes are TRBV5-1 and TRBJ2-5; a possible D gene is TRBD2 (6 bases). The CDR3 consists of 16 residues. CDR1 and CDR2 (germline): SGHRS, YFSETQ. V was shortened by 1 base and J by 2 bases, with 15 bases between the two germline ends. CDR3 loop: CASSLNPGTRQETQYF. The DNA for the CDR3 is TGCGCCAGCAGCTTGAATCCCGGGACTCGGCAAGAGACCCAGTACTTC.

This clone has only one observation. The V and J genes are TRBV27 and TRBJ2-7, with 9 bases aligning to TRBD1. The CDR3 extends over 13 amino acids. The ends lost 6 bases at V and 4 bases at J; junction bases unmatched: 4. Germline V gene lookup returns CDR1 MNHEY and CDR2 SMNVEV (reference sequence). As DNA, the CDR3 is TGTGCCAGCAGGGGACAGGGAAGGTACGAGCAGTACTTC. It translates to CASRGQGRYEQYF.

The rearrangement uses TRBV9 and TRBJ2-2; D call uncertain. The CDR3 spans 12 residues. Trimming left V 4 bases short and J 2 bases short, with 3 bases between. Germline values: CDR1 SGDLS, CDR2 YYNGEE. The DNA of the CDR3 is TGTGCCAGCAGCCTAAACACCGGGGAGCTGTTTTTT. It is translated as CASSLNTGELFF.

This clone came up once. The V and J genes are TRBV27 and TRBJ1-1; maybe TRBD1 (6 bases). The CDR3 is 15 residues long. The germline V gene has CDR1 MNHEY and CDR2 SMNVEV (reference sequence). V was shortened by 3 bases and J by 1 base, with 12 bases between the two germline ends. CDR3 DNA sequence: TGTGCCAGCAGTTTTCTGACAGGACCGAACACTGAAGCTTTCTTT. The encoded protein is CASSFLTGPNTEAFF.

This sequence joins TRBV7-6 and TRBJ2-3; 9 bases are a match to TRBD2. The CDR3 totals 17 residues. CDR1 and CDR2 (germline): SGHVS, FNYEAQ. The J segment lost 1 base and the V segment lost 0 bases, leaving 5 bases of the junction unmatched. The CDR3 DNA follows: TGTGCCAGCAGCTTAGCGCGTAGCGGGGGCCGCACAGATACGCAGTATTTT. Translated, it gives CASSLARSGGRTDTQYF.

This rearrangement joins TRBV7-6 to TRBJ1-1; possible D gene TRBD1, 6 bases. V was clipped by 0 bases and J by 9 bases, with 14 bases between them. The CDR3 loop spans 14 amino acids. CDR1 and CDR2 from the germline V gene are SGHVS and FNYEAQ. DNA for the CDR3: TGTGCCAGCAGCTTAGCTGGACAGAGCGACAAAGCTTTCTTT. Amino acids: CASSLAGQSDKAFF.